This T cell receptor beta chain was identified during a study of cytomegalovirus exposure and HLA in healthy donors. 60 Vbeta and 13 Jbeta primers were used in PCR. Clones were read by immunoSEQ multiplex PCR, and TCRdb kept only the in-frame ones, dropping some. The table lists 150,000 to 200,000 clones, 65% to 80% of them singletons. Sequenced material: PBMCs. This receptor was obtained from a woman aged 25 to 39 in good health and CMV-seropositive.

CDR3 nucleotide sequence: TGTGCCAGCAGCTTTTATCCGGGACAGGGACATAATTCACCCCTCCACTTT. Amino acid sequence: CASSFYPGQGHNSPLHF. The rearrangement joins TRBV5-5 to TRBJ1-6; 9 bases line up with TRBD1. The CDR3 extends over 17 amino acids. From germline, CDR1 is SGHKS and CDR2 YYEKEE (reference sequence). The ends lost 2 bases at V and 5 bases at J; junction bases unmatched: 8.